This TCR beta chain is drawn from a study of T cell responses to AZD1222 COVID-19 vaccine. Study summary: Pooling of second doses given at about 4 or about 12 weeks was done.

To note about this clone: Its antigen is as yet unknown.

Study findings and constraints: After two AZD1222 doses, spike-specific TCR breadth and depth rose versus day 0. Regions 160-218 and 743-854 held dominance among vaccine-associated CD4 TCRs, which spanned spike.

V was pared by 0 bases and J by 5 bases, with 14 bases between. In germline, CDR1 is GTSNPN, CDR2 SVGIG (reference sequence). The CDR3 spans 15 residues. Here immunoSEQ multiplex PCR was the method, and the copy in TCRdb shows in-frame clones only, minus some. The table lists 170,000 or so clones, 75% to 90% of them singletons. This rearrangement joins TRBV30 to TRBJ1-3, with D tentatively TRBD1 (5 bases). The origin of this receptor is an adult in good health. The sample was peripheral blood, taken on day 0 of AZD1222 vaccination. The CDR3 DNA reads as TGTGCCTGGAGTGTAGGGCAGGGAAAAAGAAACACCATATATTTT. Translated: CAWSVGQGKRNTIYF.